This entry features one T cell receptor beta chain sequence. The CDR3 length is 14 residues. Germline V gene sequence: CDR1 SGHRS, CDR2 YFSETQ. Trimming took 4 bases from V and 4 from J, leaving 12 bases between them. Only in-frame clones appear in the TCRdb table, and some are missing; sequencing was by immunoSEQ multiplex PCR. The repertoire holds about 100,000 clones, with over 85% as singletons. The record originates from a study of control samples from healthy donors and cancer patients. The sample consisted of blood. The clonotype was recovered from a man between 18 and 35 years old in good health. The chain couples TRBV5-1 to TRBJ1-3; D is uncertain. The CDR3 bases are TGCGCCAGCAGCCAAGATACGGCGGGAAACACCATATATTTT. As protein: CASSQDTAGNTIYF.